These T cell receptor beta chains were read from a single sample in a study of CD8+ T cells in alopecia areata. The method was immunoSEQ multiplex PCR; TCRdb's version includes in-frame clones alone and lacks a portion of them. The sample records around 300,000 clones, around three fifths being singletons. Sequenced material: CD4+ T cells sorted from blood, taken at roughly week 52, from a patient treated with tofacitinib. All receptors come from a human donor with alopecia areata. Each CDR3 is given with its conserved first and last residue. The D gene is left open where the match is weak. Clone size is shown for a subset of rows, as once, few, many or a class of expanded clone.

v_gene	d_gene	j_gene	abundance	CDR3nt	CDR3aa
TRBV30	TRBD1	TRBJ1-1	NA	TGTGCCTGGAGTTCACGACAGGGTCGGCCTGAAGCTTTCTTT	CAWSSRQGRPEAFF
TRBV9	TRBD2	TRBJ2-5	NA	TGTGCCAGCAGCATGACTAGCGGGGGGGCGGAGACCCAGTACTTC	CASSMTSGGAETQYF
TRBV19	NA	TRBJ1-5	few	TGTGCCAGTAGTACAGGGTTGGGTCAGCCCCAGCATTTT	CASSTGLGQPQHF
TRBV30	NA	TRBJ1-2	NA	TGTGCCTGGAGTGTAGGGTTTAACTATGGCTACACCTTC	CAWSVGFNYGYTF
TRBV18	NA	TRBJ1-5	NA	TGTGCCAGCTCACAGAATCAGGGCAATCAGCCCCAGCATTTT	CASSQNQGNQPQHF
TRBV6-5	NA	TRBJ2-7	NA	TGTGCCAGCATCGGTGACAGGACCTACGAGCAGTACTTC	CASIGDRTYEQYF
TRBV9	NA	TRBJ1-6	NA	TGTGCCAGCAGCCCGACCTGGGGCGCCAATTCACCCCTCCACTTT	CASSPTWGANSPLHF
TRBV7-3	NA	TRBJ1-2	once	TGTGCCAGCAGCTTAACGCGCGGCTATGGCTACACCTTC	CASSLTRGYGYTF
TRBV7-3	NA	TRBJ1-1	NA	TGTGCCAGCAGCTTATTAGGGGGGCAGAACACTGAAGCTTTCTTT	CASSLLGGQNTEAFF
TRBV6-1	NA	TRBJ2-2	NA	TGTGCCAGCAGGGAAAATAGAGCCGGGGAGCTGTTTTTT	CASRENRAGELFF
TRBV30	NA	TRBJ1-3	few	TGTGCCTGGACAGGGACTTCCAACACCATATATTTT	CAWTGTSNTIYF
TRBV19	NA	TRBJ1-5	NA	TGTGCCAGTAGTACTTCTTTGTCTATCAATCAGCCCCAGCATTTT	CASSTSLSINQPQHF
TRBV18	NA	TRBJ2-7	NA	TGTGCCAGCTCACGATCGACAGTCTCCTACGAGCAGTACTTC	CASSRSTVSYEQYF
TRBV4-1	TRBD2	TRBJ2-4	NA	TGCGCCAGCAGCCCGACTAGCAGAAACATTCAGTACTTC	CASSPTSRNIQYF
TRBV12-5	NA	TRBJ1-4	few	TGTGCTAGTACCACCCAGGGCAATGAAAAACTGTTTTTT	CASTTQGNEKLFF
TRBV29-1	NA	TRBJ2-7	NA	TGCAGCGTCAACACAGGCTACGAGCAGTACTTC	CSVNTGYEQYF
TRBV4-3	NA	TRBJ2-6	few	TGCGCCAGCAGCCAAGACTACAGGGTCTCTGGGGCCAACGTCCTGACTTTC	CASSQDYRVSGANVLTF
TRBV29-1	TRBD1	TRBJ2-7	NA	TGCAGCGCCGGTTGGGGGACAGCGGTCGAGCAGTACTTC	CSAGWGTAVEQYF
TRBV13	NA	TRBJ1-6	few	TGTGCCAGCAGCTTAGGGGGCCGGGGGAGGACCCTCCACTTT	CASSLGGRGRTLHF
TRBV14	TRBD2	TRBJ2-5	many	TGTGCCAGCAGCCCACTGGCGGGGGGGACGGAGACCCAGTACTTC	CASSPLAGGTETQYF
TRBV1	NA	TRBJ1-5	NA	TGCACCGTGCCGGGGTGTGGAAATCAGCCCCAGCATTTT	CTVPGCGNQPQHF
TRBV30	TRBD1	TRBJ1-1	NA	TGTGCCTGGAGGGGACAGGGGTGGACTGAAGCTTTCTTT	CAWRGQGWTEAFF
TRBV18	NA	TRBJ2-5	NA	TGTGCCAGCTCGGGGTCGCACTTGGAGACCCAGTACTTC	CASSGSHLETQYF
TRBV4-1	TRBD2	TRBJ2-5	few	TGCGCCAGCAGCCAAGATCTCCCGGGACTAGCGGGGGGACAGGAGACCCAGTACTTC	CASSQDLPGLAGGQETQYF
TRBV7-6	TRBD1	TRBJ1-4	NA	TGTGCCAGCAGCTCACAGGGGAATGAAAAACTGTTTTTT	CASSSQGNEKLFF
TRBV20-1	NA	TRBJ2-7	NA	TGCAGTGCTAGAGTGGGTTACGAGCAGTACTTC	CSARVGYEQYF
TRBV13	NA	TRBJ2-4	NA	TGTGCCAGCAGCTTAGGAAACGCTCAGTACTTC	CASSLGNAQYF
TRBV5-4	NA	TRBJ1-3	NA	TGTGCCAGCAGCTTCGAGGCAAGCTCTGGAAACACCATATATTTT	CASSFEASSGNTIYF
TRBV7-9	NA	TRBJ2-2	few	TGTGCCAGCAGGCGAGATTTGGACACCGGGGAGCTGTTTTTT	CASRRDLDTGELFF
TRBV29-1	TRBD1	TRBJ2-3	NA	TGCAGCGGAAAGGACAGGACTAGCACAGATACGCAGTATTTT	CSGKDRTSTDTQYF
TRBV5-1	NA	TRBJ2-7	few	TGCGCCAGCAGCACGTCGGGACGGAGCTACGAGCAGTACTTC	CASSTSGRSYEQYF
TRBV29-1	TRBD1	TRBJ1-1	few	TGCAGCGCTATGACAGGGGGCACTGAAGCTTTCTTT	CSAMTGGTEAFF
TRBV20-1	NA	TRBJ2-5	NA	TGCAGTGCTACACCCTCAGAGACCCAGTACTTC	CSATPSETQYF
TRBV5-1	NA	TRBJ1-2	few	TGCGCCAGCAGCTTGGAACGGGGTTCCTATGGCTACACCTTC	CASSLERGSYGYTF
TRBV5-6	TRBD2	TRBJ2-1	NA	TGTGCCAGCAGCAACCGACTAGCGGGGGGACACACGGGCTACAATGAGCAGTTCTTC	CASSNRLAGGHTGYNEQFF
TRBV10-3	NA	TRBJ1-2	few	TGTGCCATCAGCGGGACAACTAACTATGGCTACACCTTC	CAISGTTNYGYTF
TRBV29-1	NA	TRBJ2-5	NA	TGCAGCGTTGAAAAAGGAGTAAGTGGAGAGACCCAGTACTTC	CSVEKGVSGETQYF
TRBV16	TRBD1	TRBJ1-2	few	TGTGCCAGCAGCCAATCCGCACAGGGGGCCAGGGGCTACACCTTC	CASSQSAQGARGYTF
TRBV29-1	TRBD1	TRBJ2-5	NA	TGCAGCGTTTCACTAACAGGGGGGCGAGAGACCCAGTACTTC	CSVSLTGGRETQYF
TRBV6-5	NA	TRBJ2-5	NA	TGTGCCAGCAGTTACTCGGGAGAAGAGACCCAGTACTTC	CASSYSGEETQYF
TRBV29-1	NA	TRBJ2-1	few	TGCAGCGTTGTCCCCGGCGCAGAGTCGTCTAGTTCCTACAATGAGCAGTTCTTC	CSVVPGAESSSSYNEQFF
TRBV2	TRBD1	TRBJ2-1	once	TGTGCCAGCAGTTGGGACAGCGGCAATGAGCAGTTCTTC	CASSWDSGNEQFF
TRBV9	NA	TRBJ2-1	NA	TGTGCCAGCAGCGTAGCCGTGAGGGGGAACTCCTACAATGAGCAGTTCTTC	CASSVAVRGNSYNEQFF
TRBV2	TRBD1	TRBJ1-5	NA	TGTGCCAGCACTTTCGACAGGGGAAGCAATCAGCCCCAGCATTTT	CASTFDRGSNQPQHF
TRBV29-1	NA	TRBJ1-1	NA	TGCAGCGTTGGACCAACAGTGGCGCCGGAAGCTTTCTTT	CSVGPTVAPEAFF
TRBV4-2	NA	TRBJ2-1	NA	TGTGCCAGCAGCCAACTGTACAATGAGCAGTTCTTC	CASSQLYNEQFF
TRBV20-1	NA	TRBJ1-2	NA	TGCAGTGCTGGGGGGAACTATGGCTACACCTTC	CSAGGNYGYTF
TRBV30	TRBD1	TRBJ1-5	NA	TGTGCCTGGAGCACCGACAGGGTGCAGCCCCAGCATTTT	CAWSTDRVQPQHF
TRBV7-2	NA	TRBJ2-1	NA	TGTGCCAGCAGCTTGGCCCGTGGACACAATGAGCAGTTCTTC	CASSLARGHNEQFF
TRBV9	TRBD1	TRBJ1-3	few	TGTGCCAGCAGCACACGACAGGGACTTGGAAACACCATATATTTT	CASSTRQGLGNTIYF
TRBV27	NA	TRBJ2-7	NA	TGTGCCAGCAGTGCGCTACGGGACGGGACTTCCTACGAGCAGTACTTC	CASSALRDGTSYEQYF
TRBV30	TRBD1	TRBJ1-2	NA	TGTGCCTGGGCCCAACAGGGGCCAATCTACACCTTC	CAWAQQGPIYTF
TRBV12-5	NA	TRBJ2-2	few	TGTGCTAGTGGTTTGGACCGAGGATTGGGGGCCCCGAACACCGGGGAGCTGTTTTTT	CASGLDRGLGAPNTGELFF
TRBV23-1	NA	TRBJ1-2	NA	TGCGCCAGCAGTCATATCGAAAATGGCTACACCTTC	CASSHIENGYTF